Shown below are 22 T cell receptor beta chains from a single sample sequenced in a study of cytomegalovirus exposure and HLA in healthy donors. Both 60 Vbeta primers and 13 Jbeta primers went into the PCR. Method: immunoSEQ multiplex PCR; TCRdb's copy keeps in-frame clones and lacks some. The sample yields about 150,000 clones, almost 85% seen once. The sequenced sample was PBMCs. These receptors were obtained from a boy aged 2 to 9 in good health and CMV-seronegative.

With respect to this clone: One end of the junction fails to match germline, which may point to a read error. The chain couples TRBV7-7 to TRBJ2-7; 8 nucleotides agree with TRBD1. Germline values: CDR1 SSHAT, CDR2 FNYEAQ (reference sequence). This CDR3 spans 15 amino acids. Here the CDR3 reads CASSLGAGGPYEQYF. The CDR3 nucleotides are TGTGCTAGCAGCTTGGGGGCAGGGGGCCCCTACGAGCAGTACTTC.

The gene calls are TRBV6-1 and TRBJ2-3, with D possibly TRBD1 on 8 matching bases. Germline V CDR1 and CDR2: MNHNS, SASEGT. Trimming stripped 2 bases from V and 3 bases from J, with 21 bases between. This CDR3 is built from 18 residues. DNA for the CDR3: TGTGCCAGCAGTGAAAGGGCCTTTGGACAGGGAGGGACAGATACGCAGTATTTT. Translating it yields CASSERAFGQGGTDTQYF.

The rearrangement links TRBV19 to TRBJ1-1; 7 nucleotides match TRBD1. The CDR3 runs 15 residues. Germline CDR1 LNHDA, CDR2 SQIVND (reference sequence). V lost 4 bases and J lost 4; bases outside the gene matches: 9. The CDR3 here is CASSTPGGKGTEAFF. In nucleotides, the CDR3 is TGTGCCAGTAGTACCCCAGGGGGTAAGGGCACTGAAGCTTTCTTT. The full variable domain, rest sourced from reference TRBV19 and TRBJ1-1, is DGGITQSPKYLFRKEGQNVTLSCEQNLNHDAMYWYRQDPGQGLRLIYYSQIVNDFQKGDIAEGYSVSREKKESFPLTVTSAQKNPTAFYLCASSTPGGKGTEAFFGQGTRLTVV.

This chain joins TRBV12-5 and TRBJ2-3, with D possibly being TRBD2 (5 bases). The ends were cut back, 1 base at V and 7 bases at J, with 15 bases in the middle. This CDR3 spans 15 amino acids. In germline, CDR1 is LGHNT, CDR2 FRNRAP. The DNA of the CDR3 is TGTGCTAGTGGTTTGGGCGGGCGAATTGCGAATACGCAGTATTTT. Encoded protein: CASGLGGRIANTQYF.

J is TRBJ2-3 and V is TRBV5-8; TRBD2 matches 7 bases. CDR3 length: 15 amino acids. The trim removed 0 bases at V and 1 base at J, leaving 2 bases unmatched. CDR1 is SGHTS and CDR2 is YDEGEE in the germline V gene. The chain's CDR3 is CASSLALAGTDTQYF. CDR3 nucleotide sequence: TGTGCCAGCAGCTTGGCGCTAGCGGGCACAGATACGCAGTATTTT.

The sample holds one count of this clone. As DNA, the CDR3 is TGCGCCAGCAGCCCCCGGGAAATCGGGAATTCACCCCTCCACTTT. As protein: CASSPREIGNSPLHF. V and J are TRBV4-1 and TRBJ1-6; D uncertain. The V gene lost 4 bases and the J gene lost 7 bases, with 14 bases spanning the gap. Germline CDR1 MGHRA, CDR2 YSYEKL. CDR3 length: 15 residues.

This clone was seen a few times. This chain joins TRBV2 and TRBJ1-5, with 8 bases lining up with TRBD1. The CDR3 totals 13 residues. Germline V gene sequence: CDR1 SNHLY, CDR2 FYNNEI. The CDR3 bases are TGTGCTTCACAGGGGGAAAGCAATCAGCCCCAGCATTTT. It translates to CASQGESNQPQHF.

About this clone: Other DNA sequences within the sample encode an identical CDR3. V gene TRBV7-2 combines with J gene TRBJ1-1; D may be TRBD1 (5 bases). The germline V gene has CDR1 SGHTA and CDR2 FQGNSA. The CDR3 totals 14 residues. Trimming pared 3 bases from V and 0 bases from J, leaving 8 bases between. The CDR3 here is CASSLAGLNTEAFF. DNA for the CDR3: TGTGCCAGCAGCTTGGCAGGGTTGAACACTGAAGCTTTCTTT. Drawing the rest from reference TRBV7-2 and TRBJ1-1, the complete variable domain is GAGVSQSPSNKVTEKGKDVELRCDPISGHTALYWYRQSLGQGLEFLIYFQGNSAPDKSGLPSDRFSAERTGGSVSTLTIQRTQQEDSAVYLCASSLAGLNTEAFFGQGTRLTVV.

This rearrangement joins TRBV15 to TRBJ1-1; no clear D. From germline, CDR1 is LNHNV and CDR2 YYDKDF (reference sequence). The CDR3 is 14 amino acids. V lost 0 bases and J lost 1, with 6 bases in between. Here the CDR3 reads CATSRDAANTEAFF. The CDR3 DNA reads TGTGCCACCAGCAGAGATGCGGCGAACACTGAAGCTTTCTTT.

This chain links TRBV28 with TRBJ2-3, with 12 nucleotides matching TRBD2. The V segment lost 4 bases and the J segment 6 bases; nucleotides outside the gene matches: 5. The CDR3 is 15 residues long. Germline V gene sequence: CDR1 MDHEN, CDR2 SYDVKM. Here the CDR3 reads CASSSTSGSWDTQYF. DNA of the CDR3: TGTGCCAGCAGTTCGACTAGCGGGAGTTGGGATACGCAGTATTTT.

The chain couples TRBV30 to TRBJ2-7, with 13 bases lining up with TRBD2. This CDR3 is 13 amino acids long. V lost 3 bases, J lost 7 bases, and 3 bases stayed unmatched. Germline loops: CDR1 GTSNPN, CDR2 SVGIG (reference sequence). DNA for the CDR3: TGTGCCTGGAGGACTAGCGGGAGGTATGAGCAGTACTTC. This codes for CAWRTSGRYEQYF.

The gene calls are TRBV15 and TRBJ1-1; tentative D call: TRBD1 (6 bases). The germline gives CDR1 LNHNV, CDR2 YYDKDF (reference sequence). The CDR3 loop spans 16 amino acids. V lost 7 bases to trimming and J lost 1 base, with 19 bases between them. The CDR3 DNA reads as TGTGCCACCAACACAGGGTGGGATCACTGGAACACTGAAGCTTTCTTT. It yields the protein CATNTGWDHWNTEAFF. The variable domain in full, completed from reference TRBV15 and TRBJ1-1, reads DAMVIQNPRYQVTQFGKPVTLSCSQTLNHNVMYWYQQKSSQAPKLLFHYYDKDFNNEADTPDNFQSRRPNTSFCFLDIRSPGLGDTAMYLCATNTGWDHWNTEAFFGQGTRLTVV.

About this clone itself: Relative to the germline gene, one junction end is altered; a read error may explain this. This chain connects TRBV6-1 to TRBJ2-1; TRBD2 aligns across 8 bases. Germline V CDR1 and CDR2: MNHNS, SASEGT. The length of the CDR3 is 16 residues. The CDR3 loop is CASSGMEREHYHEQFF. The CDR3 DNA reads TGTGCCAGCAGTGGAATGGAGCGGGAGCACTACCATGAGCAGTTCTTC.

The V and J genes are TRBV9 and TRBJ2-3, with TRBD1 as a possible D gene (6 bases). V was shortened by 1 base and J by 2 bases, with 11 bases between the two germline ends. Germline lookup yields CDR1 SGDLS and CDR2 YYNGEE. The CDR3 runs to 15 residues. CDR3 amino acids: CASSVSGHSTDTQYF. CDR3 bases: TGTGCCAGCAGCGTATCGGGACACTCCACAGATACGCAGTATTTT. Filled out from reference TRBV9 and TRBJ2-3, the complete variable domain reads DSGVTQTPKHLITATGQRVTLRCSPRSGDLSVYWYQQSLDQGLQFLIQYYNGEERAKGNILERFSAQQFPDLHSELNLSSLELGDSALYFCASSVSGHSTDTQYFGPGTRLTVL.

The CDR3, as DNA: TGTGCCTGGAGCCGTATACTATACGAGCAGTACTTC. Protein: CAWSRILYEQYF. V and J are TRBV30 and TRBJ2-7; D is uncertain. The V gene lost 3 bases and the J gene lost 4 bases, with 10 bases spanning the gap. CDR3 size: 12 residues. CDR1 is GTSNPN, CDR2 SVGIG, per germline (reference sequence).

The genes are TRBV5-6 and TRBJ2-7, with a tentative D call TRBD1 (5 bases). The CDR3 is 15 residues long. V was shortened by 2 bases and J by 2 bases, with 14 bases between the two germline ends. Germline V gene sequence: CDR1 SGHDT, CDR2 YYEEEE. CDR3 in amino acids: CASSLGVMIPYEQYF. Here the CDR3 DNA reads TGTGCCAGCAGCTTAGGGGTTATGATACCCTACGAGCAGTACTTC.

The chain employs TRBV28 and TRBJ2-1; 14 bases align to TRBD2. The CDR3 has 16 amino acids. The J segment lost 8 bases and the V segment lost 5 bases, leaving 8 bases of the junction unmatched. Germline V gene lookup returns CDR1 MDHEN and CDR2 SYDVKM. CDR3: CASSAPGLAGVDEQFF. The CDR3 DNA reads TGTGCCAGCAGTGCGCCGGGACTAGCGGGAGTGGATGAGCAGTTCTTC.

This clone was observed once. The V and J genes are TRBV10-3 and TRBJ2-1, with TRBD2 matching 8 bases. The CDR3 runs to 15 residues. Germline loops: CDR1 ENHRY, CDR2 SYGVKD. Unmatched junction bases numbered 7, after V lost 4 bases and J lost 5 bases. The CDR3 protein is CAISGTGTRDNEQFF. For the CDR3, the DNA is TGTGCCATCAGTGGTACCGGGACTAGGGACAATGAGCAGTTCTTC.

This clone has a single count. This chain joins TRBV5-1 and TRBJ2-5; 10 positions agree with TRBD2. This CDR3 is 15 amino acids long. Germline CDR1 and CDR2: SGHRS and YFSETQ. V gave up 6 bases and J gave up 5 bases; unmatched junction bases: 10. The chain's CDR3 is CASTRASGSGETQYF. The CDR3 DNA reads TGCGCCAGCACCCGGGCTAGCGGGAGTGGTGAGACCCAGTACTTC.

The CDR3 region is CASSSGRRLAGGGVETQYF. The CDR3 region has the DNA TGTGCCAGCAGCTCCGGGAGACGACTAGCGGGAGGAGGGGTAGAGACCCAGTACTTC. This chain links TRBV11-3 with TRBJ2-5; 13 bases line up with TRBD2. Germline V lookup: CDR1 SGHNT, CDR2 YENEEA. The CDR3 spans 19 residues. The ends lost 4 bases at V and 4 bases at J; junction bases unmatched: 15.

This chain uses TRBV27 with TRBJ1-1; TRBD1 is a possible D gene (5 bases). Germline assignment: CDR1 MNHEY and CDR2 SMNVEV (reference sequence). Trimming took off 7 bases at V and 0 bases at J, with 12 bases between the two ends. The CDR3 runs 14 residues. The CDR3 here is CASTPGGLNTEAFF. As DNA, the CDR3 is TGTGCCAGCACTCCGGGGGGATTGAACACTGAAGCTTTCTTT.

This clone was seen more than once but under ten times. This sequence joins TRBV2 and TRBJ2-6, with 7 bases matching TRBD1. The CDR3 length is 15 residues. V shed 6 bases, J shed 1 base, and the junction held 3 bases outside the gene matches. Germline V gene lookup returns CDR1 SNHLY and CDR2 FYNNEI. The CDR3 is CASRATGSGANVLTF. The CDR3 nucleotides read TGTGCCAGCAGGGCGACAGGGTCTGGGGCCAACGTCCTGACTTTC. Drawing the rest from reference TRBV2 and TRBJ2-6, the complete variable domain is EPEVTQTPSHQVTQMGQEVILRCVPISNHLYFYWYRQILGQKVEFLVSFYNNEISEKSEIFDDQFSVERPDGSNFTLKIRSTKLEDSAMYFCASRATGSGANVLTFGAGSRLTVL.